These T cell receptor beta chains were read from a single sample in a study of cytomegalovirus exposure and HLA in healthy donors. Only in-frame clones appear in the TCRdb table, and some are missing; sequencing was by immunoSEQ multiplex PCR. The top ten clones hold about 12% of a sample with roughly 150,000 clones, about three quarters of them seen once. Sequenced: PBMCs. These receptors were taken from a middle-aged man in good health and CMV-seropositive. Both conserved end residues are part of each CDR3. Fields, in order: D gene, J gene, V gene, clone size, CDR3 DNA, CDR3 protein. The D gene is left open where the match is weak. Rows give clone size only sometimes, using once, few, many, or a class for an expanded clone.

D: NA; J: TRBJ2-5; V: TRBV4-1; size: NA; DNA: TGCGCCAGCAGCCAATGGAGGAGGGAGACCCAGTACTTC; CDR3: CASSQWRRETQYF
D: TRBD2; J: TRBJ2-1; V: TRBV6-1; size: few; DNA: TGTGCCAGCATCGCGCGGGAGAGAGGCAATGAGCAGTTCTTC; CDR3: CASIARERGNEQFF
D: NA; J: TRBJ2-7; V: TRBV7-9; size: NA; DNA: TGTGCCAGCAGCTTGGGCCCCAGAAACTACGAGCAGTACTTC; CDR3: CASSLGPRNYEQYF
D: TRBD1; J: TRBJ2-7; V: TRBV28; size: NA; DNA: TGTGCCAGCGGCGGACAGGAAGCAAACAACGAGCAGTACTTC; CDR3: CASGGQEANNEQYF
D: TRBD1; J: TRBJ1-2; V: TRBV18; size: NA; DNA: TGTGCCAGCTCACGGACAGGGACATACGTTTACTCTAACTATGGCTACACCTTC; CDR3: CASSRTGTYVYSNYGYTF
D: NA; J: TRBJ1-3; V: TRBV13; size: NA; DNA: TGTGCCAGCAGCTTACGGACTGCCTCTGGAAACACCATATATTTT; CDR3: CASSLRTASGNTIYF
D: NA; J: TRBJ1-2; V: TRBV30; size: NA; DNA: TGTGCCTGGGACAGGCTCCATGGCTACACCTTC; CDR3: CAWDRLHGYTF
D: NA; J: TRBJ2-7; V: TRBV19; size: NA; DNA: TGTGCCAGTAGGGGCGGGATCGGGTACGAGCAGTACTTC; CDR3: CASRGGIGYEQYF
D: NA; J: TRBJ2-1; V: TRBV19; size: NA; DNA: TGTGCCAGTAGTAGAGCTAAGGAGCAGTTCTTC; CDR3: CASSRAKEQFF
D: TRBD2; J: TRBJ2-1; V: TRBV30; size: once; DNA: TGTGCCTGGACTAGCGGGAGCTCCTACAATGAGCAGTTCTTC; CDR3: CAWTSGSSYNEQFF
D: NA; J: TRBJ2-1; V: TRBV6-5; size: NA; DNA: TGTGCCAGCAGCCAGGATACCGGTTACAATGAGCAGTTCTTC; CDR3: CASSQDTGYNEQFF
D: NA; J: TRBJ2-7; V: TRBV27; size: NA; DNA: TGTGCCAGCAGTTTATCTCCCAGAGGCGAGCAGTACTTC; CDR3: CASSLSPRGEQYF
D: NA; J: TRBJ2-5; V: TRBV28; size: NA; DNA: TGTGCCGTTGGGGAATTAGCGGAGGTGGGACCCCAGTACTTC; CDR3: CAVGELAEVGPQYF
D: NA; J: TRBJ1-2; V: TRBV10-3; size: NA; DNA: TGTGCCATCAGTGAGGCTCAAACAGGGCGGAGTAACTATGGCTACACCTTC; CDR3: CAISEAQTGRSNYGYTF
D: NA; J: TRBJ2-6; V: TRBV28; size: few; DNA: TGTGCCAGCAGTCCGATAACAGAATCTGGGGCCAACGGCCTGACTTTC; CDR3: CASSPITESGANGLTF
D: NA; J: TRBJ2-3; V: TRBV5-1; size: NA; DNA: TGCGCCAGCAGCTTGGGACCCCAACTAGGAAGCACAGATACGCAGTATTTT; CDR3: CASSLGPQLGSTDTQYF
D: NA; J: TRBJ2-7; V: TRBV7-8; size: few; DNA: TGTGCCAGCAGCTTAGGTCGGCTCGCTTTAGGGGCTCTCGAGCAGTACTTC; CDR3: CASSLGRLALGALEQYF
D: NA; J: TRBJ2-7; V: TRBV6-5; size: NA; DNA: TGTGCCAGCAGTTTTTCAGCTAGCAGCGACGAGCAGTACTTC; CDR3: CASSFSASSDEQYF
D: NA; J: TRBJ2-7; V: TRBV28; size: few; DNA: TGTGCCAGCAGAACTTCCAGGGGCGAGCAGTACTTC; CDR3: CASRTSRGEQYF
D: NA; J: TRBJ2-1; V: TRBV27; size: once; DNA: TGTGCCAGCAGTTTACGGCAGGGGAGCTTAAATGAGCAGTTCTTC; CDR3: CASSLRQGSLNEQFF
D: TRBD2; J: TRBJ2-2; V: TRBV6-5; size: NA; DNA: TGTGCCAGCAGTTACTCGGACCGGGGGGCCGGGGAGCTGTTTTTT; CDR3: CASSYSDRGAGELFF
D: NA; J: TRBJ1-2; V: TRBV4-2; size: NA; DNA: TGTGCCAGCAGCCAAGAACCAACATCCTTCGGGGAGCGGTATGGCTACACCTTC; CDR3: CASSQEPTSFGERYGYTF
D: TRBD1; J: TRBJ1-2; V: TRBV6-5; size: NA; DNA: TGTGCCAGCAAGGGGGCCCCTAACTATGGCTACACCTTC; CDR3: CASKGAPNYGYTF
D: TRBD2; J: TRBJ2-2; V: TRBV4-1; size: NA; DNA: TGCGCCAGCAGCCAAGACGATAGGCTAGCGGCCACCGGGGAGCTGTTTTTT; CDR3: CASSQDDRLAATGELFF
D: NA; J: TRBJ2-7; V: TRBV7-6; size: NA; DNA: TGTGCCAGCAGCTTAGGGGCCGGACAGCCCCCCTACGAGCAGTACTTC; CDR3: CASSLGAGQPPYEQYF
D: NA; J: TRBJ2-7; V: TRBV27; size: NA; DNA: TGTGCCAGCAGTCTCACCAGGATCTCCTACGAGCAGTACTTC; CDR3: CASSLTRISYEQYF
D: TRBD2; J: TRBJ2-7; V: TRBV5-6; size: NA; DNA: TGTGCCAGCAGTTCCGAATCCGGGACTAGTTACTACGAGCAGTACTTC; CDR3: CASSSESGTSYYEQYF
D: NA; J: TRBJ2-1; V: TRBV5-4; size: NA; DNA: TGTGCCAGCGAGGGTTTCAACAATGAGCAGTTCTTC; CDR3: CASEGFNNEQFF
D: NA; J: TRBJ2-1; V: TRBV6-5; size: NA; DNA: TGTGCCAGCAGTTACTCCCGGGACTCATGGGCCAATGAGCAGTTCTTC; CDR3: CASSYSRDSWANEQFF
D: TRBD1; J: TRBJ2-7; V: TRBV7-8; size: few; DNA: TGTGCCAGCAGTTCGAACCCGGGACAGACCTACGAGCAGTACTTC; CDR3: CASSSNPGQTYEQYF
D: TRBD1; J: TRBJ2-7; V: TRBV25-1; size: NA; DNA: TGTGCCAGCAGTGCCACGACAGGGTACTACGAGCAGTACTTC; CDR3: CASSATTGYYEQYF
D: NA; J: TRBJ2-1; V: TRBV2; size: NA; DNA: TGTGCCAGCAGTGAAGCGAACAGGGTAATCAGCGATGAGCAGTTCTTC; CDR3: CASSEANRVISDEQFF
D: NA; J: TRBJ1-6; V: TRBV28; size: NA; DNA: TGTGCCAGTTTAGAAACGAATAATTCACCCCTCCACTTT; CDR3: CASLETNNSPLHF
D: NA; J: TRBJ2-2; V: TRBV9; size: NA; DNA: TGTGCCAGCAGCGTACAACCGGGACACAACACCGGGGAGCTGTTTTTT; CDR3: CASSVQPGHNTGELFF
D: NA; J: TRBJ1-2; V: TRBV25-1; size: NA; DNA: TGTGCCAGCAGTGAAGAGGGCCTTGCTGCTAACTATGGCTACACCTTC; CDR3: CASSEEGLAANYGYTF
D: NA; J: TRBJ1-3; V: TRBV5-5; size: few; DNA: TGTGCCAGCAGCTTGGCGAGGATCTCTGGAAACACCATATATTTT; CDR3: CASSLARISGNTIYF
D: NA; J: TRBJ2-2; V: TRBV4-3; size: NA; DNA: TGCGCCAGCAGCCAAGAGGGCTATACGCCCCCCGGGGAGCTGTTTTTT; CDR3: CASSQEGYTPPGELFF
D: NA; J: TRBJ1-2; V: TRBV6-1; size: NA; DNA: TGTGCCAGCAGTGAACGGGAGTCAAGTGGCTACACCTTC; CDR3: CASSERESSGYTF
D: NA; J: TRBJ1-2; V: TRBV5-1; size: NA; DNA: TGCGCCAGCAGCTTGGACCGGGATATCTATGGCTACACCTTC; CDR3: CASSLDRDIYGYTF
D: NA; J: TRBJ1-1; V: TRBV2; size: once; DNA: TGTGCCCCATCGAGGGAACATACTGAAGCTTTCTTT; CDR3: CAPSREHTEAFF
D: TRBD1; J: TRBJ1-4; V: TRBV5-4; size: few; DNA: TGTGCCAGCAGTCACCGGGACAGTAATGAAAAACTGTTTTTT; CDR3: CASSHRDSNEKLFF
D: NA; J: TRBJ2-3; V: TRBV14; size: NA; DNA: TGTGCCAGCAAGGACAAGACTAGCACAGATACGCAGTATTTT; CDR3: CASKDKTSTDTQYF
D: NA; J: TRBJ1-1; V: TRBV30; size: NA; DNA: TGTGCCTGGAGTGTAGAGGCGGGGCAAGCTTTCTTT; CDR3: CAWSVEAGQAFF
D: TRBD2; J: TRBJ2-7; V: TRBV27; size: NA; DNA: TGTGCCAGCAGTTTGAGAGCGGGAGCCTCCTACGAGCAGTACTTC; CDR3: CASSLRAGASYEQYF
D: NA; J: TRBJ2-5; V: TRBV6-1; size: NA; DNA: TGTGCCAGCAGTGAATCTCGGAGAGGGACCCAGTACTTC; CDR3: CASSESRRGTQYF
D: TRBD2; J: TRBJ2-5; V: TRBV5-1; size: NA; DNA: TGCGCCAGCACCTCTGGACTAGCGGGAGAGACCCAGTACTTC; CDR3: CASTSGLAGETQYF
D: NA; J: TRBJ1-1; V: TRBV29-1; size: once; DNA: TGCAGCGTTGAAGATGGGGGGGCATCTAAAGCTTTCTTT; CDR3: CSVEDGGASKAFF
D: TRBD2; J: TRBJ2-1; V: TRBV27; size: NA; DNA: TGTGCCAGCAGTTTATCCGGGACTACTCCGGGAGAGCAGTTCTTC; CDR3: CASSLSGTTPGEQFF
D: TRBD1; J: TRBJ2-1; V: TRBV2; size: once; DNA: TGTGCCAGCAGTGAGGGATTATGGACAGGGGCCACCTACAATGAGCAGTTCTTC; CDR3: CASSEGLWTGATYNEQFF